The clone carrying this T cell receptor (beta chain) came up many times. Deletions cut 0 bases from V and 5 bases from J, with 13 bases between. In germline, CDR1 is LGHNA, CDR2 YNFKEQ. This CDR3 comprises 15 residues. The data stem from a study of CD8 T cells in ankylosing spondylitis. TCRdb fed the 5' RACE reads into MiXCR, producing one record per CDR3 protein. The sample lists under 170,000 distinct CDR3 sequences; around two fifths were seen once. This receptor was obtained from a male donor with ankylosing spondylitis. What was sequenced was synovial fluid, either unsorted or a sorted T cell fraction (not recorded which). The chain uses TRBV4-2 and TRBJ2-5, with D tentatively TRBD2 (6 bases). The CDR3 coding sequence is TGTGCCAGCAGCCAAGATCCGACTAGTGGTGAGACCCAGTACTTC. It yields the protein CASSQDPTSGETQYF.